This T cell receptor beta chain was captured by sequencing in a study of CD8 T cells in ankylosing spondylitis. TCR beta libraries were made by quantitative 5'-RACE with molecular barcodes. TCRdb recomputed calls from the 5' RACE reads with MiXCR, one row per CDR3 protein. The top ten hold approximately 0.61% of the sample, which has about 240,000 distinct CDR3 sequences, 24% seen once. This clonotype was counted many times. Its antigen is unknown. Regarding the study as a whole: Some of the motif variants had earlier been found in reactive arthritis patients' fluid and blood. From matched ankylosing spondylitis synovial fluid, disease-linked clones were reportedly recovered at significantly enriched levels. There was a TCR beta motif, made of 7 or 8 highly homologous variants, that appeared characteristic of ankylosing spondylitis blood.

This TCR was recovered from a male donor with ankylosing spondylitis or in good health (not recorded which). The sample taken for sequencing was blood, either unsorted or a sorted T cell fraction (not recorded which).

This CDR3 is CSAKAGRNNEQFF. The CDR3, as DNA: TGCAGTGCTAAAGCCGGCAGGAACAATGAGCAGTTCTTC. The rearrangement joins TRBV20-1 to TRBJ2-1; D is unresolved. V was pared by 4 bases and J by 5 bases, with 12 bases between. The CDR3 covers 13 residues. The germline CDR1 and CDR2 sequences are DFQATT and SNEGSKA (reference sequence).